Following are 10 T cell receptor beta chains from one sample sequenced in a study of control samples from healthy donors and cancer patients. Sequenced by immunoSEQ multiplex PCR; TCRdb stores in-frame clones only, minus some. The top ten clones hold 4.5% to 7% of a sample with about 63,000 clones, around 85% of them seen once. What was sequenced was blood. The receptors originated from a man aged 40-50 years in good health.

The rearrangement uses TRBV27 and TRBJ1-5; perhaps TRBD1 as D (5 bases). This CDR3 is built from 13 residues. CDR1 and CDR2 from the germline V gene are MNHEY and SMNVEV (reference sequence). V was clipped by 4 bases and J by 10 bases, with 14 bases between them. The DNA of the CDR3 is TGTGCCAGCAGTTCCAGGGCCGCGGCCCCCCAGCATTTT. Translated, it gives CASSSRAAAPQHF.

The chain employs TRBV11-3 and TRBJ2-2, with 9 bases lining up with TRBD2. Per the germline V gene, CDR1 is SGHNT and CDR2 is YENEEA. V trimming: 1 base; J trimming: 1 base; junction bases outside the gene matches: 4. CDR3 length: 17 amino acids. The CDR3 protein is CASSLAATSGNTGELFF. The CDR3, as DNA: TGTGCCAGCAGCTTAGCAGCGACTAGCGGGAACACCGGGGAGCTGTTTTTT.

This chain joins TRBV6-5 and TRBJ2-2; maybe TRBD2 (6 bases). Looked up from germline, CDR1 is MNHEY and CDR2 is SVGAGI. The CDR3 is 13 amino acids. Trimming shortened V by 9 bases and J by 2 bases, and 10 bases separated the two germline ends. This CDR3 reads CARRGDNTGELFF. CDR3 sequence (DNA): TGTGCCAGACGCGGGGATAACACCGGGGAGCTGTTTTTT.

V usage is TRBV30 and J usage is TRBJ1-5, with no clear D. The CDR3 totals 15 residues. From germline, CDR1 is GTSNPN and CDR2 SVGIG (reference sequence). V lost 0 bases, J lost 7 bases, and 16 bases lay in between. CDR3 sequence reads: CAWSVGIGSGQPQHF. The CDR3 nucleotides are TGTGCCTGGAGTGTAGGGATAGGGAGCGGGCAGCCCCAGCATTTT. Looking up the rest from reference TRBV30 and TRBJ1-5 gives the full variable domain: SQTIHQWPATLVQPVGSPLSLECTVEGTSNPNLYWYRQAAGRGLQLLFYSVGIGQISSEVPQNLSASRPQDRQFILSSKKLLLSDSGFYLCAWSVGIGSGQPQHFGDGTRLSIL.

This rearrangement joins TRBV9 to TRBJ2-3; the D gene could be TRBD1 or TRBD2 (5 bases each). In germline, CDR1 is SGDLS, CDR2 YYNGEE. The CDR3 contains 15 residues. V gave up 3 bases and J gave up 6 bases, with 17 bases separating them. The CDR3 spells CASSARDPRADTQYF. CDR3 nucleotides: TGTGCCAGCAGCGCGAGGGACCCGAGGGCGGATACGCAGTATTTT.

The V call is TRBV19, the J call TRBJ2-5, with 10 bases fitting TRBD1. Trimming cost V 6 bases and J 3 bases; bases outside gene matches: 4. There are 14 residues in the CDR3. Germline CDR1 is LNHDA and CDR2 is SQIVND (reference sequence). The CDR3 loop is CASSPTGGEETQYF. CDR3 bases: TGTGCCAGTAGCCCGACAGGGGGCGAAGAGACCCAGTACTTC.

This chain joins TRBV21-1 and TRBJ1-3; the table's D call, TRBD1, was not checked against the DNA. TRBV21-1 is described as a pseudogene. The length of the CDR3 is 17 residues. Here the CDR3 reads CASTIWTGSTSGNTIYF. The CDR3 DNA reads TGTGCCAGCACCATATGGACAGGGTCCACCTCTGGAAACACCATATATTTT.

This chain connects TRBV11-2 to TRBJ2-1; 9 bases line up with TRBD2. This CDR3 is 16 amino acids long. Germline loops: CDR1 SGHAT, CDR2 FQNNGV. Unmatched junction bases numbered 7, after V lost 1 base and J lost 6 bases. CDR3 region: CASSLAILAGVNEQFF. The CDR3 nucleotides are TGTGCCAGCAGCTTAGCTATTTTAGCGGGAGTCAATGAGCAGTTCTTC. Full variable domain (remainder filled in from reference TRBV11-2 and TRBJ2-1): EAGVAQSPRYKIIEKRQSVAFWCNPISGHATLYWYQQILGQGPKLLIQFQNNGVVDDSQLPKDRFSAERLKGVDSTLKIQPAKLEDSAVYLCASSLAILAGVNEQFFGPGTRLTVL.

V usage is TRBV6-4 and J usage is TRBJ1-2; D is unclear. Trimming took off 0 bases at V and 8 bases at J, with 13 bases between the two ends. CDR1 is MRHNA, CDR2 SNTAGT, per germline. The CDR3 covers 14 residues. CDR3 nucleotide sequence: TGTGCCAGCAGTGACTCTGGAAATCTGGGGGGCTACACCTTC. This sequence encodes CASSDSGNLGGYTF.

This clone has only a few counts. The chain links TRBV9 to TRBJ2-7, with D possibly being TRBD1 (7 bases). The CDR3 extends over 14 amino acids. The V gene lost 0 bases and the J gene lost 5 bases, with 12 bases spanning the gap. Per germline, CDR1 SGDLS and CDR2 YYNGEE. CDR3 sequence (DNA): TGTGCCAGCAGCGTAGGGGCAGGGGGGAACGAGCAGTACTTC. It yields the protein CASSVGAGGNEQYF. Full variable domain (outside the CDR3, taken from reference TRBV9 and TRBJ2-7): DSGVTQTPKHLITATGQRVTLRCSPRSGDLSVYWYQQSLDQGLQFLIQYYNGEERAKGNILERFSAQQFPDLHSELNLSSLELGDSALYFCASSVGAGGNEQYFGPGTRLTVT.